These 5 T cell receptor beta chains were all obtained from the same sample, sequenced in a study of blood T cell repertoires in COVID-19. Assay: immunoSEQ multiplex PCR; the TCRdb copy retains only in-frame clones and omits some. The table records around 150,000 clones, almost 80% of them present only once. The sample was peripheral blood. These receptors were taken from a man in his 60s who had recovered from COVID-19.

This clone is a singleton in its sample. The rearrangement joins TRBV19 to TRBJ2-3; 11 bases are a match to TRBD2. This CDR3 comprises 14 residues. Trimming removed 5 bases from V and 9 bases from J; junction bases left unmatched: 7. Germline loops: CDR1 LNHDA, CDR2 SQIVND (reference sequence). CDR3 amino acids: CASSPTSGSRTQYF. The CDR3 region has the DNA TGTGCCAGTAGTCCTACTAGCGGGAGTAGAACGCAGTATTTT.

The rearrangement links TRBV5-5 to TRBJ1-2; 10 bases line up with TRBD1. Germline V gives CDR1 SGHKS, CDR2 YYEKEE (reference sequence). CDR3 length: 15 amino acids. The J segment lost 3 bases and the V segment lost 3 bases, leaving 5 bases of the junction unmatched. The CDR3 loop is CASSWTGGEDYGYTF. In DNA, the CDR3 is TGTGCCAGCAGCTGGACAGGGGGAGAGGACTATGGCTACACCTTC.

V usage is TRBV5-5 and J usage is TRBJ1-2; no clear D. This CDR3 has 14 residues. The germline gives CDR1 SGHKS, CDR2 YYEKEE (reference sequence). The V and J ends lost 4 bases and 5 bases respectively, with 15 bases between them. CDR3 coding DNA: TGTGCCAGCAGCCTCAGGACTTTGGGTTATGGCTACACCTTC. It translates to CASSLRTLGYGYTF.

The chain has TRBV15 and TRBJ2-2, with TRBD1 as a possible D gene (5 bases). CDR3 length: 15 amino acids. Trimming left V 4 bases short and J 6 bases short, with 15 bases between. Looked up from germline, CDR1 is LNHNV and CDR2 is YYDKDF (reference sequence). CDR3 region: CATSKTTDSSGELFF. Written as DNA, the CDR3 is TGTGCCACCAGCAAAACGACAGATTCCTCCGGGGAGCTGTTTTTT.

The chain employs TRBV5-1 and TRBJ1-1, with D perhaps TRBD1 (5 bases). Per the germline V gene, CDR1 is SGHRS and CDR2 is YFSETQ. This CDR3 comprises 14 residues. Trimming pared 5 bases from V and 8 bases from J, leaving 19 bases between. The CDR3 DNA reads TGCGCCAGCAGTCATGGGGGGATGGAGGAGGAAGCTTTCTTT. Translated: CASSHGGMEEEAFF.